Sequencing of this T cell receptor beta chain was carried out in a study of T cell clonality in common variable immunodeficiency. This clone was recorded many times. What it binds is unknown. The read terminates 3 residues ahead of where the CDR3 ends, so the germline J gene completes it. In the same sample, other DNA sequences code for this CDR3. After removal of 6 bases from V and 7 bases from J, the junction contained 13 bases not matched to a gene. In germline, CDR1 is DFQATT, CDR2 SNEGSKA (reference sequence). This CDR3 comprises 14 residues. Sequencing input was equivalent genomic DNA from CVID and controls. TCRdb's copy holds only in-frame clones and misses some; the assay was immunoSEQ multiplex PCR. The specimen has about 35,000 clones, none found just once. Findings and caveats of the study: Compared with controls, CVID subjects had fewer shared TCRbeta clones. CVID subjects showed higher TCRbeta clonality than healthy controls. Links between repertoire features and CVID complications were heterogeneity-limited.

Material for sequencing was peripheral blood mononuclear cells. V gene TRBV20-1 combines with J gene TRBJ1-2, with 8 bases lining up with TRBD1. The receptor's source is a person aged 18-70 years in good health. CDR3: CSADQTGTGFGYTF. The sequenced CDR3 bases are TGCAGTGCGGATCAAACCGGGACAGGCTTTGGC.